Listed below are T cell receptor beta chains from one sample, sequenced in a study of T-cell memory formation after mild COVID-19. TCRdb independently ran MiXCR on the 5' RACE reads; one entry per CDR3 protein. The table includes a few hundred thousand distinct CDR3 sequences, less than 25% detected once. Sequencing input: PBMCs or a T cell subset sorted from them (not recorded which). Receptors originate from an adult woman who had mild COVID-19 (a few samples of this study predate the infection). Cell type and time point are not known. Both conserved end residues are part of each CDR3. D genes are given only for firm matches. The size field is filled for only some rows; it gives once, few, many or a size class.

>-|TRBJ2-1|15|-|TRBV7-9
CASSFRGGRYNEQFF
TGTGCCAGCAGCTTCCGGGGAGGTCGGTACAATGAGCAGTTCTTC
>-|TRBJ1-5|14|TRBD1|TRBV2
CASIPDRGNQPQHF
TGTGCCAGCATTCCAGACAGGGGGAATCAGCCCCAGCATTTT
>-|TRBJ2-1|14|-|TRBV7-9
CASSRSQGTNEQFF
TGTGCCAGCAGCCGATCACAGGGAACCAATGAGCAGTTCTTC
>-|TRBJ2-1|11|-|TRBV12-3/TRBV12-4
CASTRYNEQFF
TGTGCCAGCACCAGATACAATGAGCAGTTCTTC
>-|TRBJ2-2|17|TRBD1|TRBV9
CASSVEGTGPNTGELFF
TGTGCCAGCAGCGTAGAAGGGACAGGGCCGAACACCGGGGAGCTGTTTTTT
>-|TRBJ2-7|14|TRBD2|TRBV5-1
CASSFSGSSGEQYF
TGCGCCAGCAGCTTTAGCGGGAGTTCAGGGGAGCAGTACTTC
>-|TRBJ2-3|12|-|TRBV7-2
CASGGDRQTQYF
TGTGCCAGCGGGGGGGACAGGCAGACGCAGTATTTT
>-|TRBJ2-1|17|-|TRBV24-1
CATSTTLGVEMDNEQFF
TGTGCCACCAGTACCACTTTGGGGGTTGAAATGGACAATGAGCAGTTCTTC
>-|TRBJ2-3|16|TRBD2|TRBV7-6
CASSPRMGGSTDTQYF
TGTGCCAGCAGCCCCAGGATGGGGGGGAGCACAGATACGCAGTATTTT
>few|TRBJ2-3|13|-|TRBV12-3/TRBV12-4
CASSPQGTDTQYF
TGTGCCAGCAGTCCCCAGGGCACAGATACGCAGTATTTT
>few|TRBJ1-5|12|-|TRBV3-1
CASSQAGLAQHF
TGTGCCAGCAGCCAAGCAGGGTTGGCCCAGCATTTT
>few|TRBJ2-3|15|TRBD1|TRBV5-6
CASKLTGGRTDTQYF
TGTGCCAGCAAATTAACAGGGGGACGCACAGATACGCAGTATTTT
>few|TRBJ2-4|14|TRBD1|TRBV6-1
CASIETGGKNIQYF
TGTGCCAGCATCGAAACAGGGGGCAAAAACATTCAGTACTTC
>many|TRBJ1-1|14|-|TRBV7-9
CASSLGGTNTEAFF
TGTGCCAGCAGCTTAGGAGGGACGAACACTGAAGCTTTCTTT
>few|TRBJ2-7|14|-|TRBV7-6
CASSSGQGYYEQYF
TGTGCCAGCAGCTCCGGCCAGGGGTACTACGAGCAGTACTTC
>few|TRBJ1-2|14|-|TRBV10-3
CAISEVGGNYGYTF
TGTGCCATCAGTGAGGTCGGGGGTAACTATGGCTACACCTTC
>few|TRBJ2-2|16|-|TRBV6-5
CASSYSAGYSTGELFF
TGTGCCAGCAGTTACTCGGCAGGGTATAGCACCGGGGAGCTGTTTTTT
>-|TRBJ2-7|14|-|TRBV12-3/TRBV12-4
CASSLAGSLSEQYF
TGTGCCAGCAGTTTAGCGGGCAGCCTGAGCGAGCAGTACTTC
>-|TRBJ2-1|12|TRBD2|TRBV7-2
CASSTPPSGGFF
TGTGCCAGCAGCACACCGCCTAGCGGGGGGTTCTTC
>few|TRBJ1-1|12|-|TRBV3-1
CASSQASGEAFF
TGTGCCAGCAGCCAAGCCTCGGGTGAAGCTTTCTTT
>-|TRBJ2-7|13|-|TRBV6-2/TRBV6-3
CASSYYAPYEQYF
TGTGCCAGCAGTTATTATGCCCCTTACGAGCAGTACTTC
>few|TRBJ2-5|16|TRBD2|TRBV9
CASSVSAGAVRETQYF
TGTGCCAGCAGCGTATCCGCGGGAGCGGTGAGGGAGACCCAGTACTTC
>few|TRBJ2-2|13|-|TRBV3-1
CASSQPGTGELFF
TGTGCCAGCAGCCAGCCCGGGACAGGGGAGCTGTTTTTT
>many|TRBJ2-5|13|TRBD2|TRBV6-6
CASSYGGGETQYF
TGTGCCAGCAGTTACGGGGGGGGAGAGACCCAGTACTTC
>few|TRBJ1-4|16|-|TRBV4-3
CASSQEVVSTNEKLFF
TGCGCCAGCAGCCAAGAAGTAGTTTCAACTAATGAAAAACTGTTTTTT
>-|TRBJ2-3|16|TRBD2|TRBV9
CASSMGLAAPRDTQYF
TGTGCCAGCAGCATGGGACTAGCGGCCCCCCGGGATACGCAGTATTTT
>-|TRBJ2-3|15|-|TRBV15
CATSRVWGSTDTQYF
TGTGCCACCAGCAGAGTCTGGGGAAGCACAGATACGCAGTATTTT
>-|TRBJ2-7|13|-|TRBV3-1
CASSHSVTYEQYF
TGTGCCAGCAGCCATTCAGTTACCTACGAGCAGTACTTC